The rows below give T cell receptor beta chains drawn from one sample of a study of shared clonotypes between healthy human individuals. The protocol was immunoSEQ multiplex PCR, while the TCRdb copy is restricted to in-frame clones and leaves out a portion. The data show under 1 million clones, almost 95% seen once. The sample comprised naive CD8+ T cells sorted from blood. These receptors were collected from a man younger than 40 in good health. CDR3s include the opening cysteine and the closing phenylalanine or tryptophan. Fields, in order: clone size, J gene, D gene, V gene, CDR3 protein, CDR3 DNA. A D gene is named only where the DNA matches it firmly. Clone size is shown for a subset of rows, as once, few, many or a class of expanded clone.

>-|TRBJ2-3|-|TRBV7-2
CASGDSPPDTQYF
TGTGCCAGCGGTGACAGCCCACCAGATACGCAGTATTTT
>-|TRBJ1-1|TRBD1|TRBV5-1
CASSLGTGGPMNTEAFF
TGCGCCAGCAGCTTGGGGACAGGGGGCCCAATGAACACTGAAGCTTTCTTT
>-|TRBJ1-1|-|TRBV13
CASSETGAGWDTEAFF
TGTGCCAGCAGCGAGACAGGAGCCGGGTGGGACACTGAAGCTTTCTTT
>-|TRBJ2-7|TRBD1|TRBV18
CASSPRGRGLDEQYF
TGTGCCAGCTCACCACGGGGCAGGGGGCTGGACGAGCAGTACTTC
>-|TRBJ2-3|-|TRBV28
CASSPTGGWASTDTQYF
TGTGCCAGCAGTCCGACAGGAGGATGGGCTAGCACAGATACGCAGTATTTT
>once|TRBJ2-2|-|TRBV7-2
CASSRTGELFF
TGTGCCAGCAGCCGGACCGGGGAGCTGTTTTTT
>-|TRBJ1-1|-|TRBV28
CASSYPGPNTEAFF
TGTGCCAGCAGTTACCCGGGCCCGAACACTGAAGCTTTCTTT
>-|TRBJ1-1|-|TRBV28
CASSTHRENTEAFF
TGTGCCAGCAGCACTCACAGGGAGAACACTGAAGCTTTCTTT
>-|TRBJ2-1|-|TRBV28
CASSSRGRSYNEQFF
TGTGCCAGCAGTTCCAGAGGGAGATCCTACAATGAGCAGTTCTTC
>-|TRBJ2-7|TRBD1|TRBV19
CASSYGQAGQDYEQYF
TGTGCCAGTAGTTACGGACAGGCCGGGCAGGACTACGAGCAGTACTTC
>-|TRBJ2-1|-|TRBV6-4
CASTLPRDKERDEQFF
TGTGCCAGCACATTACCGCGGGACAAAGAACGGGATGAGCAGTTCTTC
>-|TRBJ2-1|TRBD1|TRBV27
CASSSQGTYNEQFF
TGTGCCAGCAGTTCACAGGGGACCTACAATGAGCAGTTCTTC
>-|TRBJ2-7|-|TRBV7-9
CASSPDSIYEQYF
TGTGCCAGCAGCCCGGACAGCATCTACGAGCAGTACTTC
>-|TRBJ1-1|-|TRBV11-3
CASSLVYSTEAFF
TGTGCCAGCAGCTTAGTCTACAGTACTGAAGCTTTCTTT
>-|TRBJ2-1|TRBD2|TRBV30
CAWNPSGRANNEQFF
TGTGCCTGGAATCCTAGCGGGAGGGCCAACAATGAGCAGTTCTTC
>-|TRBJ2-1|-|TRBV5-1
CASSLGLALSSYNEQFF
TGCGCCAGCAGCTTAGGGCTAGCGCTAAGCTCCTACAATGAGCAGTTCTTC
>-|TRBJ2-7|TRBD1|TRBV11-2
CASSYGQGYEQYF
TGTGCCAGCAGCTACGGACAGGGGTACGAGCAGTACTTC
>-|TRBJ2-2|TRBD2|TRBV27
CASSRTSGRKNTGELFF
TGTGCCAGCAGCCGGACTAGCGGGAGGAAAAACACCGGGGAGCTGTTTTTT
>-|TRBJ1-2|TRBD1|TRBV9
CASSLTDRARPDGYTF
TGTGCCAGCAGCCTCACAGACAGGGCTCGCCCCGATGGCTACACCTTC
>few|TRBJ2-7|-|TRBV6-6
CASSPSPAAGGYEQYF
TGTGCCAGCAGTCCTAGCCCTGCTGCGGGCGGCTACGAGCAGTACTTC
>-|TRBJ2-7|-|TRBV2
CASSVPTWGSYEQYF
TGTGCCAGCAGTGTCCCGACGTGGGGCTCCTACGAGCAGTACTTC
>-|TRBJ2-1|-|TRBV9
CASAGNEQFF
TGTGCCAGCGCGGGGAATGAGCAGTTCTTC
>once|TRBJ1-2|-|TRBV20-1
CSAENGYTF
TGCAGTGCTGAGAATGGCTACACCTTC